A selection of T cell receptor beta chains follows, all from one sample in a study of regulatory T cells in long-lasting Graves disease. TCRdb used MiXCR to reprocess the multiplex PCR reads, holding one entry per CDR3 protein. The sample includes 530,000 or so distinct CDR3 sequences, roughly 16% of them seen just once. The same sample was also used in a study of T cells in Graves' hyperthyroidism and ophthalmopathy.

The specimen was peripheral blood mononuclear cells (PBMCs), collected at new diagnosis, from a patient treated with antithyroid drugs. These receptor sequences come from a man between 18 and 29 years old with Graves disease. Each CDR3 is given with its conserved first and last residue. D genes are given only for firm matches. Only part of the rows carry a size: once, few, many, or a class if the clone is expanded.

CDR3aa: CSAQQDNYEQYF
CDR3nt: TGCAGTGCTCAACAGGATAACTACGAGCAGTACTTC
j_gene: TRBJ2-7
abundance: many
d_gene: NA
v_gene: TRBV20-1

CDR3aa: CASSPTGENSPLHF
CDR3nt: TGCGCCAGCAGCCCTACGGGGGAGAATTCACCCCTCCACTTT
j_gene: TRBJ1-6
abundance: few
d_gene: NA
v_gene: TRBV5-1

CDR3aa: CASSPQLTGSEAFF
CDR3nt: TGTGCCAGCAGTCCACAACTGACAGGGTCTGAAGCTTTCTTT
j_gene: TRBJ1-1
abundance: many
d_gene: TRBD1
v_gene: TRBV28

CDR3aa: CASSPIRLAPSETQYF
CDR3nt: TGTGCCAGCTCACCAATAAGACTAGCACCCTCGGAGACCCAGTACTTC
j_gene: TRBJ2-5
abundance: many
d_gene: TRBD2
v_gene: TRBV18

CDR3aa: CASSENRETPSYNEQFF
CDR3nt: TGTGCCAGCAGTGAGAACAGGGAGACTCCCTCCTACAATGAGCAGTTCTTC
j_gene: TRBJ2-1
abundance: many
d_gene: NA
v_gene: TRBV2

CDR3aa: CAISDLSKGWEAFF
CDR3nt: TGTGCCATCAGTGATTTGTCTAAGGGTTGGGAAGCTTTCTTT
j_gene: TRBJ1-1
abundance: many
d_gene: NA
v_gene: TRBV10-3

CDR3aa: CASSPRLGGSSADTQYF
CDR3nt: TGTGCCAGTAGCCCTAGACTAGGCGGGAGTTCCGCAGATACGCAGTATTTT
j_gene: TRBJ2-3
abundance: few
d_gene: TRBD2
v_gene: TRBV19

CDR3aa: CASSWDAPRNEQFF
CDR3nt: TGTGCCAGCAGTTGGGACGCCCCGAGAAATGAGCAGTTCTTC
j_gene: TRBJ2-1
abundance: NA
d_gene: NA
v_gene: TRBV12-3/TRBV12-4

CDR3aa: CASSGYTGELFF
CDR3nt: TGTGCCAGCAGTGGATACACCGGGGAGCTGTTTTTT
j_gene: TRBJ2-2
abundance: many
d_gene: NA
v_gene: TRBV28

CDR3aa: CSASRKLAVYEQYF
CDR3nt: TGCAGTGCTAGCCGGAAGCTAGCGGTCTACGAGCAGTACTTC
j_gene: TRBJ2-7
abundance: many
d_gene: TRBD2
v_gene: TRBV20-1

CDR3aa: CASSLGVGGNYNEQFF
CDR3nt: TGTGCCAGCAGCTTAGGTGTGGGAGGCAATTACAATGAGCAGTTCTTC
j_gene: TRBJ2-1
abundance: many
d_gene: NA
v_gene: TRBV11-1

CDR3aa: CASSWVLRTGGSYNEQFF
CDR3nt: TGTGCCAGCAGCTGGGTCCTAAGGACTGGTGGCTCCTACAATGAGCAGTTCTTC
j_gene: TRBJ2-1
abundance: NA
d_gene: NA
v_gene: TRBV5-8

CDR3aa: CASSEGWDEQYF
CDR3nt: TGTGCCAGCAGTGAAGGCTGGGACGAGCAGTACTTC
j_gene: TRBJ2-7
abundance: many
d_gene: NA
v_gene: TRBV2

CDR3aa: CASRFAGGYEQYF
CDR3nt: TGTGCCAGTCGCTTTGCGGGAGGCTACGAGCAGTACTTC
j_gene: TRBJ2-7
abundance: many
d_gene: TRBD2
v_gene: TRBV27

CDR3aa: CASAARTGGGYRAYEQYF
CDR3nt: TGCGCCAGCGCCGCCCGGACAGGGGGGGGATATCGCGCCTACGAGCAGTACTTC
j_gene: TRBJ2-7
abundance: many
d_gene: TRBD1
v_gene: TRBV5-1

CDR3aa: CASSPQVVSGNEQFF
CDR3nt: TGTGCCAGCAGCCCCCAAGTAGTAAGTGGCAATGAGCAGTTCTTC
j_gene: TRBJ2-1
abundance: NA
d_gene: NA
v_gene: TRBV7-9

CDR3aa: CASSSTEANYGYTF
CDR3nt: TGTGCCAGCTCATCTACAGAGGCTAACTATGGCTACACCTTC
j_gene: TRBJ1-2
abundance: few
d_gene: NA
v_gene: TRBV18

CDR3aa: CSARVEGATREQYF
CDR3nt: TGCAGTGCTAGAGTCGAGGGAGCCACGAGGGAGCAGTACTTC
j_gene: TRBJ2-7
abundance: many
d_gene: NA
v_gene: TRBV20-1

CDR3aa: CASRAPGQLNTIYF
CDR3nt: TGTGCCAGCAGGGCACCGGGACAGTTAAACACCATATATTTT
j_gene: TRBJ1-3
abundance: NA
d_gene: TRBD1
v_gene: TRBV6-1

CDR3aa: CSVEGASGNSEDTQYF
CDR3nt: TGCAGCGTTGAAGGGGCTAGCGGGAATAGCGAAGATACGCAGTATTTT
j_gene: TRBJ2-3
abundance: many
d_gene: TRBD2
v_gene: TRBV29-1

CDR3aa: CAWQGEGGANVLTF
CDR3nt: TGTGCCTGGCAGGGGGAGGGTGGGGCCAACGTCCTGACTTTC
j_gene: TRBJ2-6
abundance: NA
d_gene: NA
v_gene: TRBV30

CDR3aa: CASSYSISYNEQFF
CDR3nt: TGTGCCAGCAGTTACTCAATCTCCTACAATGAGCAGTTCTTC
j_gene: TRBJ2-1
abundance: NA
d_gene: NA
v_gene: TRBV6-2/TRBV6-3

CDR3aa: CASGPGTAALLEQFF
CDR3nt: TGTGCTAGTGGCCCTGGGACGGCGGCTCTGCTTGAGCAGTTCTTC
j_gene: TRBJ2-1
abundance: NA
d_gene: NA
v_gene: TRBV12-5

CDR3aa: CASSRGTGEIYEQYF
CDR3nt: TGTGCCAGCAGCCGGGGGACAGGGGAAATCTACGAGCAGTACTTC
j_gene: TRBJ2-7
abundance: few
d_gene: TRBD1
v_gene: TRBV9

CDR3aa: CASSLSSPTRETQYF
CDR3nt: TGTGCCAGCAGCTTAAGCTCCCCCACCCGGGAGACCCAGTACTTC
j_gene: TRBJ2-5
abundance: NA
d_gene: NA
v_gene: TRBV7-8

CDR3aa: CASSFGGGIPDTQYF
CDR3nt: TGTGCCAGCAGCTTTGGGGGCGGAATACCAGATACGCAGTATTTT
j_gene: TRBJ2-3
abundance: NA
d_gene: NA
v_gene: TRBV5-5

CDR3aa: CASSWRAGYGYTF
CDR3nt: TGTGCCAGCAGCTGGAGGGCGGGCTATGGCTACACCTTC
j_gene: TRBJ1-2
abundance: many
d_gene: NA
v_gene: TRBV28

CDR3aa: CASAGTSKQPQHF
CDR3nt: TGTGCCAGCGCCGGGACCAGCAAACAGCCCCAGCATTTT
j_gene: TRBJ1-5
abundance: many
d_gene: NA
v_gene: TRBV28

CDR3aa: CATTERGEQFF
CDR3nt: TGTGCCACCACCGAGAGAGGTGAGCAGTTCTTC
j_gene: TRBJ2-1
abundance: many
d_gene: NA
v_gene: TRBV10-3

CDR3aa: CASSEATVGGSKDTQYF
CDR3nt: TGTGCCAGCAGTGAAGCAACGGTGGGCGGGAGTAAAGATACGCAGTATTTT
j_gene: TRBJ2-3
abundance: NA
d_gene: TRBD2
v_gene: TRBV6-1

CDR3aa: CSAGTSSTDTQYF
CDR3nt: TGCAGTGCCGGGACATCCAGCACAGATACGCAGTATTTT
j_gene: TRBJ2-3
abundance: many
d_gene: NA
v_gene: TRBV20-1

CDR3aa: CASSLVASPYNEQFF
CDR3nt: TGTGCCAGCAGCTTAGTAGCTAGCCCCTACAATGAGCAGTTCTTC
j_gene: TRBJ2-1
abundance: many
d_gene: NA
v_gene: TRBV7-8